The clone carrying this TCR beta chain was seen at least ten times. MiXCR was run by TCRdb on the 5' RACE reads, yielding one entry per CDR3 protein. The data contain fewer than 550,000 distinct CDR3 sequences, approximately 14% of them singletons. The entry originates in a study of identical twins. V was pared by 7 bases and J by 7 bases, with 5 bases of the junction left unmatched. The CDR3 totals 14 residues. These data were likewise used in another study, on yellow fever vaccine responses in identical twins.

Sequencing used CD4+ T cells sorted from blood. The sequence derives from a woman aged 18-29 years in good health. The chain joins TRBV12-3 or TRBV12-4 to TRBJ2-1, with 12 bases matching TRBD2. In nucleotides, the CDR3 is TGTGCCAGCACCGGGACTAGCGGGTTTAATGAGCAGTTCTTC. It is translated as CASTGTSGFNEQFF.